This entry lists 10 T cell receptor beta chains sequenced from one sample in a study of CD8+CD57+ T cells in acquired aplastic anemia. Genomic DNA provided the template from which TCR beta VDJ and CDR3 profiles were obtained. Each CDR3 protein is one row after TCRdb ran MiXCR on the reads. Among about 270,000 distinct CDR3 sequences listed, 45% to 65% were seen once. Sequencing input: sorted CD4+, CD8+, or CD8+CD57+ T cells (not recorded which) from PBMCs. All receptors come from a human donor with severe aplastic anemia or a healthy control (not recorded which).

Comments on this clonotype: Germline and junction disagree at one end, which may indicate a read error. This rearrangement joins TRBV25-1 to TRBJ2-7; tentative D call: TRBD2 (6 bases). The CDR3 is 13 amino acids. Per germline, CDR1 MGHDK and CDR2 SYGVNS. The CDR3 bases are TGTGCCAGCAGTGGGGGCGTGCAGGGAGGATTTAAGTTC. This gives the protein CASSGGVQGGFKF.

V usage is TRBV10-2 and J usage is TRBJ1-1, with a tentative D call TRBD1 (6 bases). The germline V gene encodes CDR1 WSHSY and CDR2 SAAADI. Trimming removed 6 bases at V and 3 bases at J, with 17 bases between. This CDR3 has 15 amino acids. CDR3 in amino acids: CASREQGRGDTEAFF. In DNA form, the CDR3 reads TGCGCCAGCAGGGAACAGGGAAGGGGGGACACTGAAGCTTTCTTT.

This rearrangement joins TRBV20-1 to TRBJ2-2, with 10 bases lining up with TRBD1. This CDR3 contains 15 residues. V was pared by 5 bases and J by 4 bases, with 7 bases of the junction left unmatched. Germline assignment: CDR1 DFQATT and CDR2 SNEGSKA (reference sequence). CDR3 bases: TGCAGTGCTTCACCGGGACAGGGGAGCACCGGGGAGCTGTTTTTT. Its protein is CSASPGQGSTGELFF.

This clonotype is a singleton in its sample. The chain has TRBV25-1 and TRBJ2-7; D might be TRBD1 or TRBD2, each matching 5 bases. The CDR3 covers 14 residues. Trimming took off 1 base at V and 0 bases at J, with 7 bases between the two ends. CDR1 is MGHDK and CDR2 is SYGVNS in the germline V gene. In nucleotides, the CDR3 is TGTGCCAGCAGTGAATGGGGGAGCTCCTACGAGCAGTACTTC. Its translation: CASSEWGSSYEQYF.

The chain employs TRBV29-1 and TRBJ1-2; possibly TRBD1 for D (5 bases). This CDR3 region has 13 residues. Germline CDR1 is SQVTM and CDR2 is ANQGSEA. V gave up 5 bases and J gave up 0 bases, with 10 bases separating them. This chain's CDR3 is CSVFGGANYGYTF. Written as DNA, the CDR3 is TGCAGCGTTTTCGGGGGAGCTAACTATGGCTACACCTTC.

This clonotype is a singleton in its sample. The chain uses TRBV25-1 and TRBJ1-1; 11 positions agree with TRBD1. This CDR3 has 20 amino acids. Germline CDR1 and CDR2: MGHDK and SYGVNS. V dropped 4 bases and J dropped 1; count of bases not matched to a gene: 17. CDR3 sequence: CASSARPIPGQGVQNTEAFF. In nucleotides, the CDR3 is TGTGCCAGCAGTGCTAGGCCTATTCCGGGACAGGGGGTACAGAACACTGAAGCTTTCTTT.

V and J are TRBV7-2 and TRBJ2-3; no clear D. Trimming cost V 4 bases and J 11 bases, with 22 bases left between them. This CDR3 region has 15 residues. Germline-derived CDR1 and CDR2 are SGHTA and FQGNSA. CDR3 protein: CASSSRASAGNEQYF. As DNA, the CDR3 is TGTGCCAGCAGCTCCCGTGCCAGCGCCGGCAATGAGCAGTATTTT.

This clonotype has a count of ten or more. This rearrangement joins TRBV7-2 to TRBJ2-1; a weak D match, TRBD2 (7 bases). This CDR3 contains 16 residues. Germline V gives CDR1 SGHTA, CDR2 FQGNSA. The V gene lost 1 base and the J gene lost 7 bases, with 17 bases spanning the gap. This CDR3 reads CASSLGLGGGENEQFF. The DNA of the CDR3 is TGTGCCAGCAGCTTAGGTTTAGGGGGGGGGGAGAATGAGCAGTTCTTC. The full variable domain, in which reference TRBV7-2 and TRBJ2-1 provide the parts outside the CDR3, is GAGVSQSPSNKVTEKGKDVELRCDPISGHTALYWYRQSLGQGLEFLIYFQGNSAPDKSGLPSDRFSAERTGGSVSTLTIQRTQQEDSAVYLCASSLGLGGGENEQFFGPGTRLTVL.

J is TRBJ2-3 and V is TRBV10-2; D gene uncertain. Trimming took off 7 bases at V and 2 bases at J, with 10 bases between the two ends. CDR3 length equals 13 residues. Germline V CDR1 and CDR2: WSHSY, SAAADI. The DNA for the CDR3 is TGCGCCAGCACGCCCCCCCACACAGATACGCAGTATTTT. It specifies CASTPPHTDTQYF.

The chain has TRBV14 and TRBJ2-7; D possibly uses TRBD1 or TRBD2 (5 bases each). Looked up from germline, CDR1 is SGHDN and CDR2 is FVKESK. The CDR3 totals 12 residues. Trimming removed 2 bases from V and 6 bases from J, with 8 bases in between. CDR3 residues: CASSQSGPEQYF. The CDR3 DNA is TGTGCCAGCAGCCAATCGGGGCCCGAGCAGTACTTC. Looking up the rest from reference TRBV14 and TRBJ2-7 gives the full variable domain: EAGVTQFPSHSVIEKGQTVTLRCDPISGHDNLYWYRRVMGKEIKFLLHFVKESKQDESGMPNNRFLAERTGGTYSTLKVQPAELEDSGVYFCASSQSGPEQYFGPGTRLTVT.